The sequence of this T cell receptor beta chain was determined in a study of T-cell memory formation after mild COVID-19. The wider study: Largely donor-specific sequence clusters came from a couple of donors.

TCRdb ran MiXCR on the 5' RACE reads and lists one entry per CDR3 protein. The sample has hundreds of thousands of distinct CDR3 sequences; about a fifth are singletons. Trimming removed 3 bases from V and 6 bases from J, with 6 bases in between. Germline V gene data show CDR1 as ENHRY and CDR2 as SYGVKD. This CDR3 has 11 amino acids. This clonotype was picked up many times. The sequence was collected from an adult woman who had mild COVID-19 (a few samples of this study predate the infection). Cell type and time point are not known. The sample taken for sequencing was PBMCs or a T cell subset sorted from them (not recorded which). The chain recombines TRBV10-3 with TRBJ2-7; the D is unclear. CDR3 nucleotide sequence: TGTGCCATCAGTGATATGGGCGAGCAGTACTTC. Protein product: CAISDMGEQYF.